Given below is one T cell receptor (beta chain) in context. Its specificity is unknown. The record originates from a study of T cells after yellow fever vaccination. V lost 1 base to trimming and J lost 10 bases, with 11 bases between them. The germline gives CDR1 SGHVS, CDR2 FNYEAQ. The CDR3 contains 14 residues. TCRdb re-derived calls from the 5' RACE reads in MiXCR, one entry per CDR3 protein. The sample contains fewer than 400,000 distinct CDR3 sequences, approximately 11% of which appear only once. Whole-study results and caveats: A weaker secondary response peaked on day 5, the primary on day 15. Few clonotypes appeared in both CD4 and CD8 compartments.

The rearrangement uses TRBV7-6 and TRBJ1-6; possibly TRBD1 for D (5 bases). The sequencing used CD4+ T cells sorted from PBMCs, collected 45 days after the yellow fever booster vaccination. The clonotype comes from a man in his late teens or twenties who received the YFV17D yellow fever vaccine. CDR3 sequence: CASSLVLGDSPLHF. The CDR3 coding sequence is TGTGCCAGCAGCTTAGTTCTCGGGGACTCACCCCTCCACTTT.